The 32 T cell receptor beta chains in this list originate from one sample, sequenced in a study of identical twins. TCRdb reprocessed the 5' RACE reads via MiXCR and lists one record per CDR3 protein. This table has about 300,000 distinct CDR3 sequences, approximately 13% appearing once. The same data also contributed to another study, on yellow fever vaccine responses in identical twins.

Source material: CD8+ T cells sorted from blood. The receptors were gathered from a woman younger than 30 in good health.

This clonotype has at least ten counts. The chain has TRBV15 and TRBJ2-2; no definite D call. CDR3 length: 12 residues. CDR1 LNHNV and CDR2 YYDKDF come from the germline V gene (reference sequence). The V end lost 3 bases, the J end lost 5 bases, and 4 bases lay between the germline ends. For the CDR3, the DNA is TGTGCCACCAGCAGTGAGACCGGGGAGCTGTTTTTT. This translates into CATSSETGELFF.

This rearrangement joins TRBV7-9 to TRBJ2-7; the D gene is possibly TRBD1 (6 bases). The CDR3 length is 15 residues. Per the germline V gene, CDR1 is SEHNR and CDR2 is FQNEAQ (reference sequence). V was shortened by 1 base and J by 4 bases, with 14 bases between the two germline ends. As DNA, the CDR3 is TGTGCCAGCAGCTTAGAAACAGGGCGGTGGTACGAGCAGTACGTC. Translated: CASSLETGRWYEQYV.

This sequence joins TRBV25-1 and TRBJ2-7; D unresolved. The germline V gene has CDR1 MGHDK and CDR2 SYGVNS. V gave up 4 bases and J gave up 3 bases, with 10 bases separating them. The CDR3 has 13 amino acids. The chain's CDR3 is CASSGPYGYEQYF. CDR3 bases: TGTGCCAGCAGTGGGCCCTACGGCTACGAGCAGTACTTC.

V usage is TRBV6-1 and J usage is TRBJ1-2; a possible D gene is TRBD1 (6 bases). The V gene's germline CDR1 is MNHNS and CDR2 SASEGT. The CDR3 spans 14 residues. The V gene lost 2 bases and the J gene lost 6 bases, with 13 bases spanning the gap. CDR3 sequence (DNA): TGTGCCAGCAGTGAAATGGGGGCCGTGGATGGCTACACCTTC. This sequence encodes CASSEMGAVDGYTF.

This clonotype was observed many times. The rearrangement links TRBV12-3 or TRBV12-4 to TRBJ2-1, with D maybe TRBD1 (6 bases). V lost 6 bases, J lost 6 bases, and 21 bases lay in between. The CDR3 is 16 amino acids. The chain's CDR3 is CASSPSKRGIGNEQFF. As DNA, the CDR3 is TGTGCCAGCAGCCCCTCAAAGAGGGGGATAGGCAATGAGCAGTTCTTC.

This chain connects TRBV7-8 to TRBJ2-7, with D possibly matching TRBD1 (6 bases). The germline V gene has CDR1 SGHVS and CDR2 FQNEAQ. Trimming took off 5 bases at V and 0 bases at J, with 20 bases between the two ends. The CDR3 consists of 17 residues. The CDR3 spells CASSPSPGATSSYEQYF. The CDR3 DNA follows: TGTGCCAGCAGCCCCTCCCCAGGGGCCACTAGCTCCTACGAGCAGTACTTC.

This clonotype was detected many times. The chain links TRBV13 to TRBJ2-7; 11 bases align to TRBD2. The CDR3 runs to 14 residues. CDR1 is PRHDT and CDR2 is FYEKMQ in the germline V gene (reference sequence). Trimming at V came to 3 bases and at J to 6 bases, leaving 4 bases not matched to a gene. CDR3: CASSFALAGGEQYF. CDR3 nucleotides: TGTGCCAGCAGCTTCGCCCTAGCGGGGGGCGAGCAGTACTTC. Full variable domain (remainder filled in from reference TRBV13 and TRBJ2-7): AAGVIQSPRHLIKEKRETATLKCYPIPRHDTVYWYQQGPGQDPQFLISFYEKMQSDKGSIPDRFSAQQFSDYHSELNMSSLELGDSALYFCASSFALAGGEQYFGPGTRLTVT.

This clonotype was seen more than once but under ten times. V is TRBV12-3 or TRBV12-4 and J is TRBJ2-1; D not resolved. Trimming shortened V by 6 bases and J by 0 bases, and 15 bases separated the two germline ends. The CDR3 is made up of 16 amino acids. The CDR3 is CASSLGTTSSYNEQFF. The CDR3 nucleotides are TGTGCCAGCAGCCTCGGTACGACGAGCTCCTACAATGAGCAGTTCTTC.

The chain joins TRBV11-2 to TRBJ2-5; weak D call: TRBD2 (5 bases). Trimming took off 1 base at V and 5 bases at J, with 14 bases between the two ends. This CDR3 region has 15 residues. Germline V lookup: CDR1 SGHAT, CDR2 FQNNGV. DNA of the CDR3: TGTGCCAGCAGCTTAGTAGCAGCGGTGGGGGAGACCCAGTACTTC. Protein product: CASSLVAAVGETQYF.

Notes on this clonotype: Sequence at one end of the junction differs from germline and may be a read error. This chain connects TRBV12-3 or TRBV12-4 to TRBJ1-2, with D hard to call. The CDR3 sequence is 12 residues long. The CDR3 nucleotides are TGTGCCAGCAGTTTGACACCACAACGGATCGCCTTC. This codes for CASSLTPQRIAF.

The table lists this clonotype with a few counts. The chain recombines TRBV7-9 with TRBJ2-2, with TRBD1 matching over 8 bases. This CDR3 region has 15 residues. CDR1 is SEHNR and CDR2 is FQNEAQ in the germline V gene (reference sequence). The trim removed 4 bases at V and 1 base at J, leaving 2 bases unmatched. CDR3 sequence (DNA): TGTGCCAGCAGCTCGACAGGGGAGAACACCGGGGAGCTGTTTTTT. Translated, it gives CASSSTGENTGELFF.

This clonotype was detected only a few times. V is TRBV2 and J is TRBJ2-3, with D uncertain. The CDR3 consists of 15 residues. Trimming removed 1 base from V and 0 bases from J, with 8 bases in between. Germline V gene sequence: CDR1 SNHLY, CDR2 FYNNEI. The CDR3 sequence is CASSEGRLSTDTQYF. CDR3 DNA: TGTGCCAGCAGTGAAGGACGGCTAAGCACAGATACGCAGTATTTT.

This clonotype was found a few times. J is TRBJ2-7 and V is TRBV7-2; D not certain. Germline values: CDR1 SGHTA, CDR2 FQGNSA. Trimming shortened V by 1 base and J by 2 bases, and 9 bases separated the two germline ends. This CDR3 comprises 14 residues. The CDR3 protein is CASSLGSPAYEQYF. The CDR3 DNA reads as TGTGCCAGCAGCTTAGGGTCTCCCGCCTACGAGCAGTACTTC.

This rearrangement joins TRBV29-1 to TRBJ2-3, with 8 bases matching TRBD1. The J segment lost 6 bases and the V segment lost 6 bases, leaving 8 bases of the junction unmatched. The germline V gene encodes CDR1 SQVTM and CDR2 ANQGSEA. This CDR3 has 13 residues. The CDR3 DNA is TGCAGCGTCGCAGGGGGCAATACGGATACGCAGTATTTT. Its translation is CSVAGGNTDTQYF.

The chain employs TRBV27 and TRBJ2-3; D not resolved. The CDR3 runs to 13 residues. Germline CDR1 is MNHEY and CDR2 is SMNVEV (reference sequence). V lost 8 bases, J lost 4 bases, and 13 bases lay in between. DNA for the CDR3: TGTGCCAGCGGAGACCCGGGCGCAGATACGCAGTATTTT. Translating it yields CASGDPGADTQYF.

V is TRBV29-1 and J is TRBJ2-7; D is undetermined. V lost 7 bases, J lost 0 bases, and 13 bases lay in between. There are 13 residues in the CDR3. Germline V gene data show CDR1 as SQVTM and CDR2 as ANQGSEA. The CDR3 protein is CSALAASSYEQYF. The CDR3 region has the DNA TGCAGCGCCTTGGCGGCTAGCTCCTACGAGCAGTACTTC.

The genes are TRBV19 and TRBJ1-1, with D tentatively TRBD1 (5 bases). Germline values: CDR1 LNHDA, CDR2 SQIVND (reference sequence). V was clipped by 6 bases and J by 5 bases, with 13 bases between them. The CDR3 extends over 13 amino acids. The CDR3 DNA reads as TGTGCCAGTAGGGGGGGATTGGAGACTGAAGCTTTCTTT. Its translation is CASRGGLETEAFF.

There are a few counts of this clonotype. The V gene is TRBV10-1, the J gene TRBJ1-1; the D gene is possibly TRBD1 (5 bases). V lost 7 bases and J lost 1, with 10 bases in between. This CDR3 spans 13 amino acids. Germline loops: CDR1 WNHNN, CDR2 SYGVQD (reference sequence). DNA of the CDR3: TGCGCCAGCAATCAGGGTAAGAACACTGAAGCTTTCTTT. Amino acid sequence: CASNQGKNTEAFF.

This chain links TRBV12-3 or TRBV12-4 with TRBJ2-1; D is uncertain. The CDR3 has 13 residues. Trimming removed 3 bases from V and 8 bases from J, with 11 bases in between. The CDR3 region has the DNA TGTGCCAGCAGTTTGGGGTTCATCTATGAGCAGTTCTTC. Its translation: CASSLGFIYEQFF.

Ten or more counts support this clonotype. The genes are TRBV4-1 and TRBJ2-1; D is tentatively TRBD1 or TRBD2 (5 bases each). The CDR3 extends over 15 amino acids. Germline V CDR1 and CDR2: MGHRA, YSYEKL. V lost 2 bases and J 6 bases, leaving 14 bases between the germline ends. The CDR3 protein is CASSQSWGRSNEQFF. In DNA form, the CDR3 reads TGCGCCAGCAGCCAATCATGGGGACGTTCCAATGAGCAGTTCTTC.

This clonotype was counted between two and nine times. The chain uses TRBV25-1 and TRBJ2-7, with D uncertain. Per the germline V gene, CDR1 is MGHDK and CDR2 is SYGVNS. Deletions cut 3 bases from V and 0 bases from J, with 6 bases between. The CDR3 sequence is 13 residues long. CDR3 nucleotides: TGTGCCAGCAGTGAGGAGAACTCCTACGAGCAGTACTTC. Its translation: CASSEENSYEQYF.

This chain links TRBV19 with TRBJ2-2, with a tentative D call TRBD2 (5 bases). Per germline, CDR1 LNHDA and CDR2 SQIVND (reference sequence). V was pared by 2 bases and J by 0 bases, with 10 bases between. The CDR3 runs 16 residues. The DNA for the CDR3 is TGTGCCAGTAGTATAAAGCGGTTCGCGAACACCGGGGAGCTGTTTTTT. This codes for CASSIKRFANTGELFF.

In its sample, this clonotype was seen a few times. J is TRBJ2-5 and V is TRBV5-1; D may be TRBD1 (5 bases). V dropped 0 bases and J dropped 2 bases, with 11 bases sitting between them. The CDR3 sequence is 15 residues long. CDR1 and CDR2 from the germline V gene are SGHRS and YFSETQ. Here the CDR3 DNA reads TGCGCCAGCAGCTTGGTGGCAGGGCATCAAGAGACCCAGTACTTC. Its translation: CASSLVAGHQETQYF.

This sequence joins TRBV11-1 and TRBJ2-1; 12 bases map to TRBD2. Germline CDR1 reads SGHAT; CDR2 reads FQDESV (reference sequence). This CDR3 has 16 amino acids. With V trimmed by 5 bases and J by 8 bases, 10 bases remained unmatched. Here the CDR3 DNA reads TGTGCCAGCAGCCCACGTACGACTAGCGGGGGTGATGAGCAGTTCTTC. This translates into CASSPRTTSGGDEQFF.

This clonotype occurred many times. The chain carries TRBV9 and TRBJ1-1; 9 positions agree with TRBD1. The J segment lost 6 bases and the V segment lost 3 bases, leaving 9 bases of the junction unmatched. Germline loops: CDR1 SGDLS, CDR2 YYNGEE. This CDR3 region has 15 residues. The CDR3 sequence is CASSDGTGTGAEAFF. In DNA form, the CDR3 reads TGTGCCAGCAGCGATGGGACAGGGACTGGGGCTGAAGCTTTCTTT.

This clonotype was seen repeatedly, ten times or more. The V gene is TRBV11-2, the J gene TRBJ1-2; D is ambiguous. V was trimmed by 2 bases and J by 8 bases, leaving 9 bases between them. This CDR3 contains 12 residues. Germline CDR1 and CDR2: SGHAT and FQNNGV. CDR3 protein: CASSLNYDGYTF. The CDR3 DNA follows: TGTGCCAGCAGCTTAAACTACGACGGCTACACCTTC.

The CDR3 spells CSATQRGNQPQHF. In DNA, the CDR3 is TGCAGTGCTACCCAACGGGGGAATCAGCCCCAGCATTTT. The V call is TRBV20-1, the J call TRBJ1-5; TRBD1 might be the D (5 bases). The germline V and J ends were trimmed by 4 bases and 4 bases, with 11 bases remaining between them. Germline lookup yields CDR1 DFQATT and CDR2 SNEGSKA (reference sequence). This CDR3 has 13 amino acids.

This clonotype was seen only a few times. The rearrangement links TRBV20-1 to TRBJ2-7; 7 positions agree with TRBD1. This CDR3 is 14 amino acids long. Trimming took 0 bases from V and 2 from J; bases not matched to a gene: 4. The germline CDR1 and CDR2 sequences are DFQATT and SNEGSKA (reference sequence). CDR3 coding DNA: TGCAGTGCTAGAGAGGACAGGCGAGCCTACGAGCAGTACTTC. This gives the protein CSAREDRRAYEQYF.

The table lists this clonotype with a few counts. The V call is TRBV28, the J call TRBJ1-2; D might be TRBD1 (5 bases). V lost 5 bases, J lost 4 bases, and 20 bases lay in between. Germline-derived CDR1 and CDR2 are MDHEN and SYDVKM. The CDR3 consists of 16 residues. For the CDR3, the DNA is TGTGCCAGCAGTCCCCCAACGGACACCCTTGGCTATGGCTACACCTTC. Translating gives CASSPPTDTLGYGYTF.

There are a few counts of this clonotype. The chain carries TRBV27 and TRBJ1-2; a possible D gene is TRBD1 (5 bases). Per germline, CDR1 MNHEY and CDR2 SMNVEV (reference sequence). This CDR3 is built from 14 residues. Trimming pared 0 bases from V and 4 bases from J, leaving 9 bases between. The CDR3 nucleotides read TGTGCCAGCAGTTTATCAACTGGGGCCTATGGCTACACCTTC. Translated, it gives CASSLSTGAYGYTF.

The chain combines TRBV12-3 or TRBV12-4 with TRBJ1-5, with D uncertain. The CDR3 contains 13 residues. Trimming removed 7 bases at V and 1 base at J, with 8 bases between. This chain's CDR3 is CASTAGSNQPQHF. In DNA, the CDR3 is TGTGCCAGCACCGCGGGCAGCAATCAGCCCCAGCATTTT.

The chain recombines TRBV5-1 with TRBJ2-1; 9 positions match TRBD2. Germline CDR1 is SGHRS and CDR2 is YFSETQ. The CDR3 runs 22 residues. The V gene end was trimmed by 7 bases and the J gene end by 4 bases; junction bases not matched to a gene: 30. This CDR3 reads CASRRDSRLPGGGVPKYNEQFF. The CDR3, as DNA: TGCGCCAGCCGCCGGGACAGCCGCCTCCCGGGCGGGGGGGTTCCTAAGTACAATGAGCAGTTCTTC.